This T cell receptor (beta chain) was documented in a study of blood T cells in healthy people across ages (dated by TCRdb to 2013 to 2016). Some background on the complete study: In model experiments, roughly one uniquely barcoded TCR beta cDNA molecule per two T cells was captured by template switching. To track age-related changes in TCR beta repertoire diversity, the study relied on deep sequencing normalized with unique cDNA molecular identifiers. Donors were grouped into four age groups: young (average about 15 years), middle-aged (roughly 37), aged (around 60) and long-lived (just over 80). Using the same blood draw, the study looked at two additional independent replicas of 1 million unique cDNA reads for two donors, one aged 18 to 30 and the other aged 80 or older. Findings and caveats that apply to the study as a whole: Compared with the aged group, the long-lived group had more naive CD4+ T cells, fewer expanded clones and increased TCR diversity, a pattern suggesting age selection. Estimates of total diversity based on one million sequenced T cells were regarded as lower bounds and as underestimates. Because donor CMV infection status was unknown, age-related changes in expanded clonotypes were potentially confounded. The percentage of naive T cells measured by flow cytometry correlated strongly with observed TCR beta diversity. Conclusive comparison of naive and antigen-experienced compartments was prevented by the profiling of bulk unsorted PBMCs. As age increased, observed TCR beta diversity per million T cells dropped in a roughly linear way, and a significant reduction was already evident by age about 36.

The library was made by 5' RACE. The instrument was an Illumina HiSeq 2500. A second PCR of 7 to 11 cycles was performed with a sample-barcoded 5' primer and a J-beta primer mix. Each TCR beta cDNA molecule received a unique molecular identifier from a template-switch 5' adaptor carrying 12 random nucleotides. Each sample yielded at least 2.5 million CDR3-containing paired-end reads. First-strand cDNA was synthesized from all RNA with the Mint cDNA synthesis kit, primed by a TRBC-specific oligonucleotide. Following uracil-DNA glycosylase treatment, a first 18-cycle PCR with universal primers M1SS and BC2_uni_R was performed on all cDNA. In the source study's methods: Normalization of each sample was performed by random selection of 1 million high-quality reads, each carrying a distinct molecular identifier. Reads sharing molecular identifiers were discarded rather than binned into consensus sequences. MiTCR, with a Q25 quality threshold and the strictest error-elimination algorithm, was used for CDR3 identification, clonotype clustering and error correction. A nonparametric unseen species model with Euler transformation was used to estimate a lower bound on total TCR beta diversity. TCRdb reran the public reads through fastp at Q25 and MiXCR, keeping productive beta chains. Each CDR3 protein gets just one entry, which takes the most common genes and DNA from the rows behind it. The V and J calls, along with clone size, are taken from TCRdb and not from the paper's own processing. The sample profile shows 800,000 or so distinct CDR3 sequences; just under 25% of them were found once. Of the sample, under 4.5% falls within the top ten clones.

This clonotype came up a few times. It lacks a known antigen. Base qualities are not at hand, and no much larger clone is one base apart. CDR1 MNHNY and CDR2 SVGAGI were looked up in the germline V gene (reference sequence). V loses 8 bases, J loses 4 bases, and the germline ends lie 14 bases apart. The CDR3 holds 13 amino acids from the cysteine to the phenylalanine. The only DNA kept is the CDR3, 39 bases in frame from the first base. Systemically healthy Caucasian individuals from Russia, some 36 in total and aged roughly 6 to 100 years, were included as donors. Around 9.9 milliliters of peripheral blood were collected from each donor into EDTA-treated Vacutainer tubes. Ficoll-Paque density-gradient centrifugation was used to isolate PBMCs, with at least 7 million per sample. Trizol reagent was used to extract total RNA from the PBMCs, yielding at least 5.5 micrograms per sample. For every donor, flow cytometry on a PBMC aliquot measured the percentage of naive CD45RAhigh/CD27high T cells.

The data also belong to a second study, concerning T cells of mothers and their children. That second publication adds: The donors were nine systemically healthy Caucasian individuals, made up of three mothers and their six children. cDNA synthesis consumed the entire amount of extracted RNA, loaded at approximately 1.4 ug RNA in each 15 ul reaction. Sample barcodes and 2-4 random nucleotides were added via the M1S primer in the second PCR. Over 8.5 million TCR beta CDR3 reads came from each mother, compared with around 3 million reads from each child. TCR recombination output is similarly shaped by thymic selection in related and unrelated pairs, with a minor effect exerted by inherited differences. Related mother-child pairs always showed normalized repertoire overlap that was slightly higher than in unrelated mother-child pairs, though the difference was never significant. With a sensitivity of approximately 92 clones per million clonotypes, no persistent microchimeric T cell clones were detected. The study used deep NGS to compare TCR beta repertoires of mothers and children, seeking features distinguishing related mother-child pairs from unrelated individuals. The mean age was roughly 44 +/- 4 years for the mothers and around 10 +/- 4 years for the children. After adapters were ligated using NEBNext reagents, the libraries underwent 100+100 nt paired-end sequencing on an Illumina HiSeq 2000. To avoid cross-contamination, the mother libraries and the child libraries were prepared a month apart and sequenced in separate runs. For each donor, somewhere between roughly 450,000 and 2,100,000 distinct TCR beta clonotypes were identified. Naive TCR beta clonotypes were estimated from low-frequency clonotypes matched to each donor's FACS-determined naive share, without sorting.

The V and J segments used are TRBV6-6 and TRBJ1-1; matching of 5 bases hints at TRBD1 as the D gene. The source of this sequence is a boy younger than 18 in good health. The specimen was blood. The CDR3 reads as follows: CASLRGPGTEAFF. The DNA sequence is given as TGTGCCAGCCTAAGGGGCCCCGGCACTGAAGCTTTCTTT.